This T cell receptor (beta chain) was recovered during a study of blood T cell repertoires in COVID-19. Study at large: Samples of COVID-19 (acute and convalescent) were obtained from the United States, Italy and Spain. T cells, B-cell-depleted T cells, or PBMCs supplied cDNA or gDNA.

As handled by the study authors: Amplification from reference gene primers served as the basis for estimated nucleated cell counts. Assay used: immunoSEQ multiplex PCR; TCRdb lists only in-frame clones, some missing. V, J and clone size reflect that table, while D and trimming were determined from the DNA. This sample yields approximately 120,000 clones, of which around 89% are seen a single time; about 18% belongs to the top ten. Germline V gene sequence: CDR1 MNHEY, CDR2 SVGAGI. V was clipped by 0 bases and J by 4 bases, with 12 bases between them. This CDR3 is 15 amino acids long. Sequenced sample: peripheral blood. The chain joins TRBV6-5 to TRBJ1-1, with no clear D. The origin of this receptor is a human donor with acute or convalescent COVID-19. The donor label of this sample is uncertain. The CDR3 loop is CASSYSSGYGTEAFF. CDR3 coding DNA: TGTGCCAGCAGTTACTCTTCAGGTTACGGCACTGAAGCTTTCTTT.